The 5 T cell receptor beta chains below all came from one sample that was sequenced in a study of T cell responses to AZD1222 COVID-19 vaccine. Here immunoSEQ multiplex PCR was the method, and the copy in TCRdb shows in-frame clones only, minus some. The sample has 95,000 to 150,000 clones, about nine tenths seen once. This specimen consisted of peripheral blood, obtained on day 0 of AZD1222 vaccination. These receptors all stem from an adult in good health.

This clone was seen only once. V usage is TRBV9 and J usage is TRBJ2-3; 11 bases match TRBD2. Germline V gives CDR1 SGDLS, CDR2 YYNGEE. V lost 10 bases and J lost 5; bases outside the gene matches: 15. This CDR3 comprises 16 residues. The CDR3 sequence is CARGTSGIEGLDTQYF. The CDR3 DNA is TGTGCCCGCGGGACTAGCGGAATCGAGGGTTTAGATACGCAGTATTTT.

V usage is TRBV5-6 and J usage is TRBJ1-2, with 8 positions matching TRBD1. This CDR3 is built from 15 residues. Germline V gene data show CDR1 as SGHDT and CDR2 as YYEEEE. The junction had 13 bases not matched to a gene; V was cut back by 4 bases and J by 8 bases. CDR3 sequence reads: CASSPIGTGQEGYTF. In DNA, the CDR3 is TGTGCCAGCAGCCCAATCGGGACAGGCCAAGAGGGCTACACCTTC.

The chain combines TRBV15 with TRBJ2-3; 9 nucleotides agree with TRBD2. V gave up 9 bases and J gave up 4 bases; unmatched junction bases: 8. The CDR3 totals 14 residues. Looked up from germline, CDR1 is LNHNV and CDR2 is YYDKDF (reference sequence). CDR3 in DNA: TGTGCCACGGGAAGGACTAGCGCCCCAGATACGCAGTATTTT. Its protein is CATGRTSAPDTQYF.

The chain carries TRBV20-1 and TRBJ2-5; tentatively, D is TRBD2 (5 bases). The length of the CDR3 is 11 residues. Deletions cut 5 bases from V and 5 bases from J, with 9 bases between. The V gene's germline CDR1 is DFQATT and CDR2 SNEGSKA (reference sequence). CDR3 nucleotide sequence: TGCAGTGCTTGGGCGGGTGAGACCCAGTACTTC. It codes for CSAWAGETQYF.

The gene calls are TRBV19 and TRBJ2-4, with TRBD2 as a possible D gene (6 bases). Germline V lookup: CDR1 LNHDA, CDR2 SQIVND (reference sequence). The CDR3 totals 14 residues. Trimming cost V 3 bases and J 12 bases, with 18 bases left between them. This chain's CDR3 is CASSMQGAAGGQYF. The CDR3 nucleotides are TGTGCCAGTAGTATGCAAGGGGCCGCCGGGGGTCAGTACTTC.